The 25 T cell receptor beta chains given below trace back to one sample, sequenced in a study of blood T cell repertoires in COVID-19. Only in-frame clones appear in the TCRdb table, and some are missing; sequencing was by immunoSEQ multiplex PCR. The table includes 410,000 or so clones, roughly 88% detected once. Sequenced input: peripheral blood. These TCRs come from a woman aged 25 to 45 with active or convalescent COVID-19.

Of note for this clone: Different DNA sequences within this sample yield the same CDR3. This chain uses TRBV18 with TRBJ1-1, with D hard to call. Per the germline V gene, CDR1 is KGHSH and CDR2 is LQKENI. The V end was cut by 1 base, the J end by 5 bases, with 8 bases between. The CDR3 is 13 residues long. The CDR3 here is CASSPQRETEAFF. The CDR3 DNA reads as TGTGCCAGCTCACCACAGAGGGAAACTGAAGCTTTCTTT.

V usage is TRBV19 and J usage is TRBJ2-1, with 10 bases lining up with TRBD2. Germline CDR1 reads LNHDA; CDR2 reads SQIVND (reference sequence). This CDR3 spans 14 amino acids. V was pared by 1 base and J by 13 bases, with 7 bases of the junction left unmatched. This chain's CDR3 is CASSIGPSGGAQFF. DNA of the CDR3: TGTGCCAGTAGTATAGGCCCTAGCGGGGGAGCACAGTTCTTC. The complete variable domain, with remaining parts taken from reference TRBV19 and TRBJ2-1, reads DGGITQSPKYLFRKEGQNVTLSCEQNLNHDAMYWYRQDPGQGLRLIYYSQIVNDFQKGDIAEGYSVSREKKESFPLTVTSAQKNPTAFYLCASSIGPSGGAQFFGPGTRLTVL.

This clone has only a few counts. The chain couples TRBV19 to TRBJ1-1; 7 bases line up with TRBD1. Germline V gives CDR1 LNHDA, CDR2 SQIVND (reference sequence). With 4 bases clipped from V and 7 bases from J, the junction kept 6 bases outside the gene matches. The CDR3 is made up of 13 amino acids. This CDR3 is CASSTRQGYEAFF. DNA of the CDR3: TGTGCCAGTAGTACTCGACAGGGATATGAAGCTTTCTTT.

The chain uses TRBV19 and TRBJ1-2; the D gene is possibly TRBD1 (5 bases). The CDR3 has 14 amino acids. Germline V CDR1 and CDR2: LNHDA, SQIVND (reference sequence). Trimming removed 7 bases from V and 2 bases from J, with 14 bases in between. This CDR3 reads CASTRQFVNYGYTF. CDR3 DNA: TGTGCCAGTACGCGACAGTTCGTAAACTATGGCTACACCTTC.

This clone was observed a single time. The CDR3 sequence is CASSWGLITDTQYF. CDR3 nucleotide sequence: TGTGCCAGCAGTTGGGGACTCATCACAGATACGCAGTATTTT. The chain couples TRBV27 to TRBJ2-3; perhaps TRBD2 as D (6 bases). The germline CDR1 and CDR2 sequences are MNHEY and SMNVEV (reference sequence). The CDR3 covers 14 residues. V lost 4 bases to trimming and J lost 2 bases, with 10 bases between them.

The chain is built from TRBV3-1 (or the pseudogene TRBV3-2) and TRBJ2-4; possibly TRBD2 for D (6 bases). Germline V gives CDR1 LGHDT, CDR2 YNNKEL (reference sequence). Trimming pared 1 base from V and 2 bases from J, leaving 9 bases between. The CDR3 spans 15 residues. In DNA, the CDR3 is TGTGCCAGCAGCCAAGGGGCGGGGCCCAAAAACATTCAGTACTTC. Its translation: CASSQGAGPKNIQYF.

This chain connects TRBV19 to TRBJ1-1; 9 positions match TRBD1. The CDR3 sequence is 15 residues long. Germline V gene sequence: CDR1 LNHDA, CDR2 SQIVND (reference sequence). The trim removed 6 bases at V and 5 bases at J, leaving 10 bases unmatched. CDR3 nucleotide sequence: TGTGCCAGTAGACTCCCACGGACAGGGGAAACTGAAGCTTTCTTT. Protein: CASRLPRTGETEAFF.

The chain employs TRBV11-2 and TRBJ2-5; D is perhaps TRBD2 (7 bases). The CDR3 has 15 amino acids. Germline loops: CDR1 SGHAT, CDR2 FQNNGV. Trimming cost V 6 bases and J 4 bases, with 18 bases left between them. The CDR3: CASRGGASGLETQYF. In DNA, the CDR3 is TGTGCCAGCAGAGGGGGGGCTAGCGGCTTAGAGACCCAGTACTTC.

The J gene is TRBJ2-7, the V gene TRBV10-3; weak D call: TRBD2 (7 bases). This CDR3 is built from 17 residues. Germline CDR1 ENHRY, CDR2 SYGVKD. V was clipped by 0 bases and J by 0 bases, with 15 bases between them. The CDR3 bases are TGTGCCATCAGTGAGTCGGCTTTGGGGGGGCTCTCCTACGAGCAGTACTTC. It codes for CAISESALGGLSYEQYF.

The V and J genes are TRBV19 and TRBJ2-2, with TRBD1 identical over 9 bases. Looked up from germline, CDR1 is LNHDA and CDR2 is SQIVND (reference sequence). The J segment lost 7 bases and the V segment lost 3 bases, leaving 9 bases of the junction unmatched. This CDR3 region has 16 residues. Here the CDR3 reads CASSMQGDRDDGELFF. The CDR3 nucleotides are TGTGCCAGTAGTATGCAAGGGGACAGGGATGACGGGGAGCTGTTTTTT.

The chain employs TRBV28 and TRBJ2-2; 9 nucleotides agree with TRBD2. V gave up 6 bases and J gave up 4 bases; unmatched junction bases: 3. The CDR3 loop spans 14 amino acids. Germline V gene sequence: CDR1 MDHEN, CDR2 SYDVKM. CDR3 DNA: TGTGCCAGCAGCGATAGCGGGGGCACCGGGGAGCTGTTTTTT. Translating it yields CASSDSGGTGELFF. Full variable domain (rest looked up from reference TRBV28 and TRBJ2-2): DVKVTQSSRYLVKRTGEKVFLECVQDMDHENMFWYRQDPGLGLRLIYFSYDVKMKEKGDIPEGYSVSREKKERFSLILESASTNQTSMYLCASSDSGGTGELFFGEGSRLTVL.

The chain is built from TRBV10-3 and TRBJ2-7; 7 bases line up with TRBD2. Trimming at V came to 6 bases and at J to 0 bases, leaving 5 bases not matched to a gene. The CDR3 contains 14 residues. Germline CDR1 reads ENHRY; CDR2 reads SYGVKD. Here the CDR3 reads CAIRGTTNSYEQYF. CDR3 sequence (DNA): TGTGCCATCAGAGGGACTACCAACTCCTACGAGCAGTACTTC.

This clone was detected once. The chain is built from TRBV9 and TRBJ1-2; no reliable D call. Germline V gene sequence: CDR1 SGDLS, CDR2 YYNGEE. With 2 bases removed from V and 4 bases from J, the gap between germline ends came to 9 bases. This CDR3 has 13 residues. DNA of the CDR3: TGTGCCAGCAGCGTTGGAGAAATCTATGGCTACACCTTC. Amino acid sequence: CASSVGEIYGYTF.

The chain carries TRBV11-2 and TRBJ1-2, with 8 bases identical to TRBD1. V shed 4 bases and J 3 bases; nucleotides not matched to a gene: 7. This CDR3 region has 15 residues. CDR1 is SGHAT and CDR2 is FQNNGV in the germline V gene. CDR3 region: CASSSLRGPDYGYTF. The CDR3 DNA is TGTGCCAGCAGCTCCCTCAGGGGGCCTGACTATGGCTACACCTTC.

The V gene is TRBV7-9, the J gene TRBJ1-4; D is perhaps TRBD1 (6 bases). Germline loops: CDR1 SEHNR, CDR2 FQNEAQ (reference sequence). Trimming removed 6 bases from V and 8 bases from J, with 13 bases in between. CDR3 length: 13 residues. The CDR3 DNA reads TGTGCCAGCAGAGGTGGGGACATCGAAAAACTGTTTTTT. Translating it yields CASRGGDIEKLFF. The full variable domain, with the rest looked up from reference TRBV7-9 and TRBJ1-4, is DTGVSQNPRHKITKRGQNVTFRCDPISEHNRLYWYRQTLGQGPEFLTYFQNEAQLEKSRLLSDRFSAERPKGSFSTLEIQRTEQGDSAMYLCASRGGDIEKLFFGSGTQLSVL.

This rearrangement joins TRBV7-9 to TRBJ1-6; D is unresolved. Trimming removed 5 bases at V and 14 bases at J, with 13 bases between. Germline-derived CDR1 and CDR2 are SEHNR and FQNEAQ (reference sequence). The CDR3 loop spans 12 amino acids. The CDR3 DNA sequence: TGTGCCAGCAGCCCCCCCGGTTTGGCCCTCCACTTT. Translated, it gives CASSPPGLALHF. Full variable domain (remainder filled in from reference TRBV7-9 and TRBJ1-6): DTGVSQNPRHKITKRGQNVTFRCDPISEHNRLYWYRQTLGQGPEFLTYFQNEAQLEKSRLLSDRFSAERPKGSFSTLEIQRTEQGDSAMYLCASSPPGLALHFGNGTRLTVT.

This chain uses TRBV12-3 or TRBV12-4 with TRBJ2-7, with 8 positions matching TRBD1. V was pared by 5 bases and J by 5 bases, with 5 bases of the junction left unmatched. This CDR3 region has 13 residues. CDR3 protein: CASSPQGADEQYF. DNA of the CDR3: TGTGCCAGCAGTCCGCAGGGGGCCGACGAGCAGTACTTC.

The chain recombines TRBV6-9 with TRBJ1-6, with D perhaps matching TRBD1 (5 bases). This CDR3 contains 11 residues. The V gene lost 3 bases and the J gene lost 13 bases, with 7 bases spanning the gap. Germline CDR1 is MNHGY and CDR2 is SVAAGI. In nucleotides, the CDR3 is TGTGCCAGCAGTTACCGGGGGCCCCTCCACTTT. This sequence encodes CASSYRGPLHF.

The chain links TRBV15 to TRBJ1-2; the match to TRBD1 covers 10 bases. Germline V gene data show CDR1 as LNHNV and CDR2 as YYDKDF (reference sequence). The CDR3 loop spans 14 amino acids. V was pared by 5 bases and J by 7 bases, with 7 bases of the junction left unmatched. The CDR3 bases are TGTGCCACCAGCTCGCGACAGGGGGCCAGTGGCTACACCTTC. It codes for CATSSRQGASGYTF.

The chain has TRBV19 and TRBJ1-5; D is undetermined. CDR3 length: 14 amino acids. Looked up from germline, CDR1 is LNHDA and CDR2 is SQIVND (reference sequence). V dropped 4 bases and J dropped 0 bases, with 7 bases sitting between them. In DNA form, the CDR3 reads TGTGCCAGTAGTAACCAGTATAGCAATCAGCCCCAGCATTTT. It specifies CASSNQYSNQPQHF.

This clone turned up a few times. The chain links TRBV27 to TRBJ1-4; tentative D call: TRBD1 (6 bases). CDR1 is MNHEY, CDR2 SMNVEV, per germline (reference sequence). This CDR3 is built from 13 residues. The V gene lost 5 bases and the J gene lost 6 bases, with 10 bases spanning the gap. CDR3 in amino acids: CASSARTDEKLFF. The DNA of the CDR3 is TGTGCCAGCAGTGCCAGGACAGATGAAAAACTGTTTTTT. Supplemented by reference TRBV27 and TRBJ1-4, the full variable domain reads EAQVTQNPRYLITVTGKKLTVTCSQNMNHEYMSWYRQDPGLGLRQIYYSMNVEVTDKGDVPEGYKVSRKEKRNFPLILESPSPNQTSLYFCASSARTDEKLFFGSGTQLSVL.

This clone was counted a single time. The CDR3 DNA sequence: TGTGCCAGCAGTTTATTGGCTGGACAGGGGGGATATGGCTACACCTTC. It is translated as CASSLLAGQGGYGYTF. The V and J genes are TRBV27 and TRBJ1-2, with 10 nucleotides matching TRBD1. The CDR3 runs 16 residues. Unmatched junction bases numbered 7, after V lost 1 base and J lost 5 bases. CDR1 is MNHEY and CDR2 is SMNVEV in the germline V gene (reference sequence).

This clone occurred many times. V is TRBV4-1 and J is TRBJ1-1; D is uncertain. Between the trimmed V and J ends, which lost 1 base and 3 bases, there was a span of 21 bases. The CDR3 loop spans 18 amino acids. Germline lookup yields CDR1 MGHRA and CDR2 YSYEKL. The CDR3 here is CASSQVNFIGPPYTEAFF. The CDR3 DNA is TGCGCCAGCAGCCAAGTCAATTTCATTGGGCCACCCTACACTGAAGCTTTCTTT.

The V gene is TRBV7-5, the J gene TRBJ1-1; the table's D call TRBD1 went unverified against the DNA. TRBV7-5 represents a pseudogene. The CDR3 extends over 13 amino acids. The DNA for the CDR3 is TGTGTCAGAAGCCCTGGTATCAGGGCCGAAGCTTTCTTT. This gives the protein CVRSPGIRAEAFF.

This clone was counted between two and nine times. J is TRBJ2-7 and V is TRBV6-5, with TRBD1 matching over 11 bases. The CDR3 has 16 residues. With V trimmed by 4 bases and J by 7 bases, 12 bases remained unmatched. Germline V gene lookup returns CDR1 MNHEY and CDR2 SVGAGI. CDR3 amino acids: CASSSTPGQGVGEQYF. CDR3 coding DNA: TGTGCCAGCAGTTCGACCCCGGGACAGGGGGTGGGTGAGCAGTACTTC.